A single T cell receptor beta chain is shown here with its context. From germline, CDR1 is ENHRY and CDR2 SYGVKD. The V segment lost 6 bases and the J segment 6 bases; nucleotides outside the gene matches: 3. CDR3 length: 13 amino acids. The data were taken from a study of control samples from healthy donors and cancer patients. Generated by immunoSEQ multiplex PCR, the TCRdb table keeps only in-frame clones and is missing some. The profile shows 100,000 to 150,000 clones, less than 90% of them singletons. The TCR originated in a young man in good health. The chain carries TRBV10-3 and TRBJ1-4; the match to TRBD1 covers 8 bases. Material: blood. In DNA, the CDR3 is TGTGCCATCAGCAGGGGGCATGATGAAAAACTGTTTTTT. Amino acid sequence: CAISRGHDEKLFF.